These T cell receptor beta chains were read from a single sample in a study of cytomegalovirus exposure and HLA in healthy donors. The data were produced by immunoSEQ multiplex PCR, yet TCRdb's version contains in-frame clones alone and is incomplete. This table holds about 150,000 clones, over 60% found once. Sample: PBMCs. The source of these receptors is a man between 35 and 55 years old in good health and CMV-seropositive. Each CDR3 is given with its conserved first and last residue. D genes are given only for firm matches. Only part of the rows carry a size: once, few, many, or a class if the clone is expanded.

CASSSRGLGAFF	TGTGCCAGCAGCTCCCGAGGGTTAGGCGCTTTCTTT	TRBJ1-1	.	.	12	TRBV7-9
CASGDEAGGAYEQYF	TGTGCCAGCGGAGACGAAGCGGGAGGGGCCTACGAGCAGTACTTC	TRBJ2-7	TRBD2	.	15	TRBV6-1
CASSSGLAGGPETQYF	TGCGCCAGCAGCTCTGGACTAGCGGGAGGGCCGGAGACCCAGTACTTC	TRBJ2-5	TRBD2	few	16	TRBV5-1
CASSLYSGTRDNEQFF	TGCGCCAGCAGCTTGTATTCCGGGACTAGAGACAATGAGCAGTTCTTC	TRBJ2-1	TRBD2	few	16	TRBV5-1
CATSRDVSSGNTIYF	TGTGCCACCAGCAGAGATGTGAGCTCTGGAAACACCATATATTTT	TRBJ1-3	.	.	15	TRBV15
CASSLGTSDTQYF	TGTGCCAGCAGCCTCGGGACTTCAGATACGCAGTATTTT	TRBJ2-3	.	.	13	TRBV7-9
CASSPRQGRGEQYF	TGTGCCAGCAGCCCGCGACAGGGCCGGGGGGAGCAGTACTTC	TRBJ2-7	.	.	14	TRBV9
CASSLETSGSPDTQYF	TGTGCCAGCAGCTTAGAGACTAGCGGGAGCCCAGATACGCAGTATTTT	TRBJ2-3	TRBD2	.	16	TRBV7-8
CASSQVRGSGYTF	TGCGCCAGCAGCCAAGTCAGGGGGAGTGGCTACACCTTC	TRBJ1-2	TRBD1	.	13	TRBV4-3
CATTRGVGSNQPQHF	TGTGCCACCACTCGGGGGGTTGGTAGCAATCAGCCCCAGCATTTT	TRBJ1-5	.	.	15	TRBV28
CASSLRQGAKKDEQYF	TGTGCCAGCAGCTTACGACAGGGGGCAAAAAAGGACGAGCAGTACTTC	TRBJ2-7	TRBD1	few	16	TRBV7-2
CASSPPGQVPGYTF	TGTGCCAGCAGTCCCCCGGGACAGGTACCCGGCTACACCTTC	TRBJ1-2	TRBD1	once	14	TRBV28
CASSLVLAGGMGNEQFF	TGCGCCAGCAGCTTGGTTCTAGCGGGAGGAATGGGAAATGAGCAGTTCTTC	TRBJ2-1	TRBD2	.	17	TRBV5-1
CASSLNPSGRPGQYF	TGTGCCAGCAGTTTAAATCCTAGCGGGAGGCCGGGGCAGTACTTC	TRBJ2-7	TRBD2	few	15	TRBV28
CASSPSDRGGSEQYF	TGTGCCAGCAGCCCCTCTGACAGGGGGGGCAGCGAGCAGTACTTC	TRBJ2-7	TRBD1	.	15	TRBV28
CASSRGTGNDYGYTF	TGTGCCAGCAGTCGAGGGACAGGCAATGATTATGGCTACACCTTC	TRBJ1-2	TRBD1	.	15	TRBV6-5
CASSVGPGRSGANVLTF	TGTGCCAGCAGCGTAGGTCCGGGTCGCTCTGGGGCCAACGTCCTGACTTTC	TRBJ2-6	.	.	17	TRBV9
CASSAGRDNEQFF	TGTGCCAGTAGTGCGGGGAGAGACAATGAGCAGTTCTTC	TRBJ2-1	.	.	13	TRBV19
CASSQSDRGSGGYTF	TGCGCCAGCAGCCAGTCAGACAGGGGTTCGGGAGGCTACACCTTC	TRBJ1-2	TRBD1	few	15	TRBV4-1
CASSEGGLAGLYQETQYF	TGTGCCAGCAGCGAAGGCGGACTAGCGGGGCTGTACCAAGAGACCCAGTACTTC	TRBJ2-5	TRBD2	.	18	TRBV4-2
CAISVNLEVYGYTF	TGTGCCATCAGTGTTAATTTGGAGGTCTATGGCTACACCTTC	TRBJ1-2	.	.	14	TRBV10-3
CAISRSQGAGTEAFF	TGTGCCATCAGTCGATCACAGGGGGCCGGTACTGAAGCTTTCTTT	TRBJ1-1	TRBD1	.	15	TRBV10-3
CASSFGTSGRMNEQFF	TGTGCCAGCAGTTTTGGGACTAGCGGGAGGATGAATGAGCAGTTCTTC	TRBJ2-1	TRBD2	once	16	TRBV6-6
CASSLVQLAQDTQYF	TGTGCCAGCAGCTTGGTTCAACTAGCCCAAGATACGCAGTATTTT	TRBJ2-3	.	few	15	TRBV5-5
CASSEYGRRSYEQYF	TGTGCCAGCAGCGAATACGGGAGACGTTCCTACGAGCAGTACTTC	TRBJ2-7	.	.	15	TRBV5-6
CASQDTPTAGELFF	TGTGCCAGTCAGGACACCCCGACAGCCGGGGAGCTGTTTTTT	TRBJ2-2	.	.	14	TRBV6-5
CASSETGRGFGTQYF	TGTGCCAGCAGCGAAACTGGCCGGGGGTTCGGGACCCAGTACTTC	TRBJ2-5	.	.	15	TRBV11-2
CASSLASSRGVETQYF	TGTGCCAGCAGCTTAGCGTCATCTCGGGGTGTAGAGACCCAGTACTTC	TRBJ2-5	.	.	16	TRBV7-8
CASSLGAGTGLNQPQHF	TGTGCCAGCAGCTTAGGAGCAGGGACTGGATTGAATCAGCCCCAGCATTTT	TRBJ1-5	.	.	17	TRBV7-2
CASSSDRVRGEQYF	TGTGCCAGCAGTTCGGACAGGGTCCGAGGGGAGCAGTACTTC	TRBJ2-7	TRBD1	few	14	TRBV7-9
CSATGTDTQYF	TGCAGTGCTACAGGCACAGATACGCAGTATTTT	TRBJ2-3	.	.	11	TRBV20-1
CASSITPWRAGGPDTQYF	TGTGCCAGTAGTATAACCCCTTGGAGAGCGGGAGGGCCAGATACGCAGTATTTT	TRBJ2-3	TRBD2	.	18	TRBV19
CASSTSRELYEQYF	.	TRBJ2-7	.	.	14	TRBV10-1
CASSEQGANYGYTF	TGCGCCAGCAGTGAACAGGGGGCAAACTATGGCTACACCTTC	TRBJ1-2	TRBD1	.	14	TRBV10-1
CASSPPPGQILQETQYF	TGTGCCAGCAGCCCGCCCCCGGGACAGATACTACAAGAGACCCAGTACTTC	TRBJ2-5	TRBD1	.	17	TRBV5-4
CASSLILADTQYF	TGTGCCAGCAGCCTAATACTAGCAGATACGCAGTATTTT	TRBJ2-3	.	.	13	TRBV14
CASSYSGGSGNTIYF	TGTGCCAGCAGTTACAGTGGAGGTTCTGGAAACACCATATATTTT	TRBJ1-3	.	.	15	TRBV6-5
CASSPDLERAYTGELFF	TGTGCCAGCAGTCCTGACCTGGAGCGGGCGTACACCGGGGAGCTGTTTTTT	TRBJ2-2	.	.	17	TRBV6-4
CASRTGGPYGYTF	TGTGCCAGTAGAACAGGGGGCCCGTATGGCTACACCTTC	TRBJ1-2	TRBD1	few	13	TRBV19
CASSPADSLNQPQHF	TGTGCCAGTAGTCCGGCGGACAGTTTGAATCAGCCCCAGCATTTT	TRBJ1-5	.	few	15	TRBV19
CASSPVSGGTQYF	TGTGCCAGCAGTCCCGTCAGCGGAGGGACCCAGTACTTC	TRBJ2-5	.	.	13	TRBV28
CASSQVAGTGELFF	TGCGCCAGCAGCCAAGTAGCGGGTACCGGGGAGCTGTTTTTT	TRBJ2-2	TRBD2	.	14	TRBV4-3
CASSADRGYTEAFF	TGTGCCAGCAGTGCCGACAGGGGTTACACTGAAGCTTTCTTT	TRBJ1-1	TRBD1	.	14	TRBV2
CAWSTPLAGELFF	TGTGCCTGGAGTACCCCACTAGCCGGGGAGCTGTTTTTT	TRBJ2-2	.	.	13	TRBV30
CASSFSQPRGLDVEQYF	TGCGCCAGCAGCTTTTCCCAGCCCAGGGGCCTGGATGTGGAGCAGTACTTC	TRBJ2-5	.	.	17	TRBV5-1
CASSAWTGPYEQYF	TGTGCCAGCAGCGCTTGGACAGGCCCCTACGAGCAGTACTTC	TRBJ2-7	TRBD1	.	14	TRBV7-2
CASSQGGQGYYGYTF	TGCGCCAGCAGCCAGGGCGGACAGGGGTATTATGGCTACACCTTC	TRBJ1-2	TRBD1	.	15	TRBV4-3